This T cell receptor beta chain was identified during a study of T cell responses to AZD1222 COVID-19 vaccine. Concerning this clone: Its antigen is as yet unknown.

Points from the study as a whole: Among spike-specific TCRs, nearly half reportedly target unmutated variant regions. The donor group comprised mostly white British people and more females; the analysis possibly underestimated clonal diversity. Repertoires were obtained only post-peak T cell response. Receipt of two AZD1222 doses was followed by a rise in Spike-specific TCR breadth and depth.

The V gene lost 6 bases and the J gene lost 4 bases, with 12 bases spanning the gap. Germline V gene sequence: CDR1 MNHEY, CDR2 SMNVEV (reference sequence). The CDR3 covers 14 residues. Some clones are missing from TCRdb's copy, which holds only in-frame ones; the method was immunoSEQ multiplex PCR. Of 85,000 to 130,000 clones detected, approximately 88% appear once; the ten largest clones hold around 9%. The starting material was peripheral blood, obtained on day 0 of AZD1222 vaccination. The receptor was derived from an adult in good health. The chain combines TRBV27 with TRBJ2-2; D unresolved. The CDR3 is CASRSGVATGELFF. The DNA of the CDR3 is TGTGCCAGCAGATCTGGGGTGGCCACCGGGGAGCTGTTTTTT.